This is a list of T cell receptor beta chains from one sample in a study of response to subunit inactivated influenza vaccine. TCRdb used MiXCR to reprocess the RT-PCR reads, holding one entry per CDR3 protein. The table has roughly 500,000 distinct CDR3 sequences, approximately 15% seen once. Specimen: CD4+ T cells sorted from PBMCs, collected approximately 25 months after vaccination. The receptor set was obtained from a man between 50 and 69 years old who received an inactivated influenza vaccine. Both conserved end residues are part of each CDR3. Fields, in order: clone size, J gene, D gene, V gene, CDR3 protein, CDR3 DNA. A D gene is named only where the DNA matches it firmly. Only part of the rows carry a size: once, few, many, or a class if the clone is expanded.

clone size: few
J gene: TRBJ2-1
D gene: NA
V gene: TRBV4-1
CDR3 protein: CASSQGLARATLNEQFF
CDR3 DNA: TGCGCCAGCAGCCAAGGCTTGGCCAGGGCTACCTTGAATGAGCAGTTCTTC

clone size: NA
J gene: TRBJ2-5
D gene: TRBD2
V gene: TRBV10-3
CDR3 protein: CAISLGLDQETQYF
CDR3 DNA: TGTGCCATCAGCCTCGGACTAGATCAAGAGACCCAGTACTTC

clone size: many
J gene: TRBJ2-5
D gene: NA
V gene: TRBV5-4
CDR3 protein: CASSLELQETQYF
CDR3 DNA: TGTGCCAGCAGCTTGGAGCTTCAAGAGACCCAGTACTTC

clone size: NA
J gene: TRBJ2-7
D gene: NA
V gene: TRBV10-1
CDR3 protein: CASSEESDEQYF
CDR3 DNA: TGCGCCAGCAGTGAAGAGAGCGACGAGCAGTACTTC

clone size: few
J gene: TRBJ2-1
D gene: NA
V gene: TRBV30
CDR3 protein: CAWEGGHVFLGEQFF
CDR3 DNA: TGTGCCTGGGAGGGGGGTCATGTCTTTCTAGGTGAGCAGTTCTTC

clone size: NA
J gene: TRBJ2-5
D gene: NA
V gene: TRBV7-6
CDR3 protein: CASSSPGLRETQYF
CDR3 DNA: TGTGCCAGCAGCTCGCCGGGACTGAGAGAGACCCAGTACTTC

clone size: many
J gene: TRBJ2-7
D gene: NA
V gene: TRBV5-1
CDR3 protein: CASSFPGRSYEQYF
CDR3 DNA: TGCGCCAGCAGCTTTCCCGGGAGAAGCTACGAGCAGTACTTC

clone size: few
J gene: TRBJ2-3
D gene: NA
V gene: TRBV14
CDR3 protein: CASSRDTVTDTQYF
CDR3 DNA: TGTGCCAGCAGCCGAGACACCGTCACAGATACGCAGTATTTT

clone size: NA
J gene: TRBJ1-1
D gene: TRBD1
V gene: TRBV10-3
CDR3 protein: CAISAGAGTGGGLSYTEAFF
CDR3 DNA: TGTGCCATCAGTGCAGGGGCCGGGACAGGGGGCGGGCTCTCGTACACTGAAGCTTTCTTT

clone size: NA
J gene: TRBJ1-6
D gene: TRBD1
V gene: TRBV7-6
CDR3 protein: CASSQTGGNAPLHF
CDR3 DNA: TGTGCCAGCAGCCAAACAGGGGGGAATGCACCCCTCCACTTT

clone size: NA
J gene: TRBJ1-2
D gene: NA
V gene: TRBV5-1
CDR3 protein: CASSLEANLNYGYTF
CDR3 DNA: TGCGCCAGCAGCTTGGAGGCCAACTTAAACTATGGCTACACCTTC

clone size: few
J gene: TRBJ1-3
D gene: NA
V gene: TRBV20-1
CDR3 protein: CSARDPTGSGNTIYF
CDR3 DNA: TGCAGTGCTAGAGATCCCACCGGCTCTGGAAACACCATATATTTT

clone size: NA
J gene: TRBJ2-1
D gene: NA
V gene: TRBV20-1
CDR3 protein: CSASRTPPVDEQFF
CDR3 DNA: TGCAGTGCTAGTCGGACACCTCCGGTCGATGAGCAGTTCTTC

clone size: few
J gene: TRBJ1-1
D gene: NA
V gene: TRBV4-3
CDR3 protein: CASSQVGRSTTEAFF
CDR3 DNA: TGCGCCAGCAGCCAAGTGGGCAGATCCACCACTGAAGCTTTCTTT

clone size: few
J gene: TRBJ1-1
D gene: TRBD1
V gene: TRBV4-2
CDR3 protein: CASSRGQGATAEAFF
CDR3 DNA: TGTGCCAGCAGCCGAGGACAGGGGGCGACGGCTGAAGCTTTCTTT

clone size: NA
J gene: TRBJ1-4
D gene: NA
V gene: TRBV12-3/TRBV12-4
CDR3 protein: CASSLSKATNEKLFF
CDR3 DNA: TGTGCCAGCAGTTTATCCAAAGCAACTAATGAAAAACTGTTTTTT

clone size: NA
J gene: TRBJ1-5
D gene: NA
V gene: TRBV4-2
CDR3 protein: CASSQASAGRQPQHF
CDR3 DNA: TGTGCCAGCAGCCAAGCTTCGGCAGGGCGTCAGCCCCAGCATTTT

clone size: few
J gene: TRBJ2-1
D gene: TRBD1
V gene: TRBV28
CDR3 protein: CASSSYWGQGADSYNEQFF
CDR3 DNA: TGTGCCAGCAGTTCCTACTGGGGACAGGGGGCCGACTCCTACAATGAGCAGTTCTTC

clone size: few
J gene: TRBJ2-1
D gene: NA
V gene: TRBV7-9
CDR3 protein: CASSSPFRVRSYNEQFF
CDR3 DNA: TGTGCCAGCAGCTCCCCCTTTAGGGTCCGTTCCTACAATGAGCAGTTCTTC

clone size: few
J gene: TRBJ2-4
D gene: NA
V gene: TRBV19
CDR3 protein: CASSRWDTLAKNIQYF
CDR3 DNA: TGTGCCAGTAGCAGGTGGGACACCTTAGCCAAAAACATTCAGTACTTC

clone size: NA
J gene: TRBJ2-3
D gene: NA
V gene: TRBV18
CDR3 protein: CASSPGQGRADTQYF
CDR3 DNA: TGTGCCAGCTCACCAGGGCAGGGTCGCGCAGATACGCAGTATTTT

clone size: NA
J gene: TRBJ2-3
D gene: NA
V gene: TRBV29-1
CDR3 protein: CSVDSGQWDTDTQYF
CDR3 DNA: TGCAGCGTTGATAGCGGACAGTGGGACACAGATACGCAGTATTTT

clone size: NA
J gene: TRBJ2-7
D gene: NA
V gene: TRBV11-2
CDR3 protein: CASSLALGNEQYF
CDR3 DNA: TGTGCCAGCAGCTTAGCTTTGGGGAACGAGCAGTACTTC

clone size: NA
J gene: TRBJ1-2
D gene: NA
V gene: TRBV6-2/TRBV6-3
CDR3 protein: CASSDPGRGYTF
CDR3 DNA: TGTGCCAGCAGTGATCCAGGGCGCGGCTACACCTTC

clone size: NA
J gene: TRBJ2-3
D gene: TRBD2
V gene: TRBV24-1
CDR3 protein: CATSGRTSRTTDTQYF
CDR3 DNA: TGTGCCACCAGTGGTAGGACTAGCAGGACCACAGATACGCAGTATTTT

clone size: many
J gene: TRBJ2-7
D gene: NA
V gene: TRBV4-2
CDR3 protein: CASSQDRWPQKAYYEQYF
CDR3 DNA: TGTGCCAGCAGCCAAGATCGCTGGCCCCAGAAGGCATACTACGAGCAGTACTTC

clone size: few
J gene: TRBJ2-3
D gene: TRBD2
V gene: TRBV10-2
CDR3 protein: CASRPLERGVTDTQYF
CDR3 DNA: TGCGCCAGCAGGCCACTTGAGCGGGGTGTCACAGATACGCAGTATTTT

clone size: few
J gene: TRBJ2-3
D gene: NA
V gene: TRBV19
CDR3 protein: CASSTLTPPTQYF
CDR3 DNA: TGTGCCAGTAGTACCCTAACGCCACCAACGCAGTATTTT

clone size: NA
J gene: TRBJ2-2
D gene: TRBD1
V gene: TRBV10-3
CDR3 protein: CATLSTGGRGGELFF
CDR3 DNA: TGTGCCACGCTCTCAACAGGGGGCCGAGGCGGGGAGCTGTTTTTT

clone size: NA
J gene: TRBJ1-6
D gene: NA
V gene: TRBV5-1
CDR3 protein: CASSLDQQHNSPLHF
CDR3 DNA: TGCGCCAGCAGCTTGGACCAGCAGCATAATTCACCCCTCCACTTT

clone size: few
J gene: TRBJ2-3
D gene: NA
V gene: TRBV5-1
CDR3 protein: CASKREIADTQYF
CDR3 DNA: TGCGCCAGCAAAAGGGAGATAGCAGATACGCAGTATTTT

clone size: many
J gene: TRBJ2-7
D gene: TRBD1
V gene: TRBV20-1
CDR3 protein: CSVQGEVYEQYF
CDR3 DNA: TGCAGCGTACAGGGGGAGGTATACGAGCAGTACTTC